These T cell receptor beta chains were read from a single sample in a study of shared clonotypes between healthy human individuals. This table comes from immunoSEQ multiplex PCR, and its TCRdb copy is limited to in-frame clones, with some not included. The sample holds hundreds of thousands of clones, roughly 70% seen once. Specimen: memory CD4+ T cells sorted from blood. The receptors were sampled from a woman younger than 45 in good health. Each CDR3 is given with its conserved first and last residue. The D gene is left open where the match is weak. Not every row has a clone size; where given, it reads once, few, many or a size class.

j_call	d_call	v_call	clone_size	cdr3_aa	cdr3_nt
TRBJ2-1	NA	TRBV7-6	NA	CASSFYQDNEQFF	TGTGCCAGCAGCTTTTACCAGGACAATGAGCAGTTCTTC
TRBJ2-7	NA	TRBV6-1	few	CASKVGMEQYF	TGTGCCAGCAAAGTAGGGATGGAGCAGTACTTC
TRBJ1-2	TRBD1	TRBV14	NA	CASRLTGTYGYTF	TGTGCCAGCAGACTGACAGGGACCTATGGCTACACCTTC
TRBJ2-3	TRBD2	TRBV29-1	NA	CSVEGGLGREGHDTQYF	TGCAGCGTTGAAGGGGGTTTGGGGCGGGAGGGCCATGATACGCAGTATTTT
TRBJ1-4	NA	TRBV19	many	CASTLGGEKLFF	TGTGCCAGTACCTTGGGCGGTGAAAAACTGTTTTTT
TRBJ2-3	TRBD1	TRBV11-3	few	CASSPDRDTDTQYF	TGTGCCAGCAGCCCAGACAGGGACACAGATACGCAGTATTTT
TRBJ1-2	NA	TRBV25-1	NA	CASSTGRGYGYTF	TGTGCCAGCAGCACAGGTCGAGGCTATGGCTACACCTTC
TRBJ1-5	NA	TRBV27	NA	CASSLLRSNQPQHF	TGTGCCAGCAGTTTATTACGCAGCAATCAGCCCCAGCATTTT
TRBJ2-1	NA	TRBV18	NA	CASSPLAPQRGLNEQFF	TGTGCCAGCTCACCACTCGCTCCGCAGAGAGGACTCAATGAGCAGTTCTTC
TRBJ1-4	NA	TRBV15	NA	CATSREGKMIKLFF	TGTGCCACCAGCAGAGAGGGTAAAATGATCAAACTGTTTTTT
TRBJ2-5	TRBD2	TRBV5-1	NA	CASSLGTSGQETQYF	TGCGCCAGCAGCCTAGGGACTAGCGGTCAAGAGACCCAGTACTTC
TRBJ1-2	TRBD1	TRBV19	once	CASSQRGTGHYGYTF	TGTGCCAGTAGCCAACGGGGGACAGGGCACTATGGCTACACCTTC
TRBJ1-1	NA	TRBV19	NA	CASSIDRFAEAFF	TGTGCCAGTAGTATAGACAGGTTCGCTGAAGCTTTCTTT
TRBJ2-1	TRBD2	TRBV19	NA	CASSIRGGSNEQFF	TGTGCCAGTAGTATCCGCGGCGGGAGCAATGAGCAGTTCTTC
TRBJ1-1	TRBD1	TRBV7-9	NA	CASSLVRDRAYEAFF	TGTGCCAGCAGCTTAGTACGGGACAGGGCATATGAAGCTTTCTTT
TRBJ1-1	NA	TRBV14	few	CASSLTVNTEAFF	TGTGCCAGCAGCCTGACGGTGAACACTGAAGCTTTCTTT
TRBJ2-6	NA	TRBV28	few	CASSSRGGANVLTF	TGTGCCAGCAGCTCTCGGGGCGGGGCCAACGTCCTGACTTTC
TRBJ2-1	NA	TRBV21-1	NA	CASSKRDRVYNEQFF	TGTGCCAGCAGCAAACGGGACAGGGTGTACAATGAGCAGTTCTTC
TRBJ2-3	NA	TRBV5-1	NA	CASSLVPGAYTDTQYF	TGCGCCAGCAGCTTGGTTCCGGGGGCATATACAGATACGCAGTATTTT
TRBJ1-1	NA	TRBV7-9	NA	CASSNQQTNTEAFF	TGTGCCAGCAGCAATCAACAAACGAACACTGAAGCTTTCTTT
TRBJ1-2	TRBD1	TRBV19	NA	CASSMTGEVYGYTF	TGTGCCAGTAGTATGACAGGGGAGGTCTATGGCTACACCTTC
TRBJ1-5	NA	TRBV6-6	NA	CASSYAERQPQHF	TGTGCCAGCAGTTACGCGGAACGACAGCCCCAGCATTTT
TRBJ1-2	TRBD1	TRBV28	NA	CASSLWGTGLRYGYTF	TGTGCCAGCAGTTTATGGGGGACAGGGTTGCGCTATGGCTACACCTTC
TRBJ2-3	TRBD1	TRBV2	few	CASSRGGPSTDTQYF	TGTGCCAGCAGTAGAGGGGGCCCTAGCACAGATACGCAGTATTTT
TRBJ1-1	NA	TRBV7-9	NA	CASSLAQGEAFF	TGTGCCAGCAGCTTAGCGCAAGGGGAAGCTTTCTTT
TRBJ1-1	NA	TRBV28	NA	CALRSASSTEAFF	TGTGCCCTACGGTCGGCCTCCAGCACTGAAGCTTTCTTT
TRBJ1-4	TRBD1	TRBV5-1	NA	CASSPGDRNEKLFF	TGCGCCAGCAGCCCGGGGGACAGGAATGAAAAACTGTTTTTT
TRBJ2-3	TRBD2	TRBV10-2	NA	CASSSRTSGRITDTQYF	TGCGCCAGCAGCTCCAGGACTAGCGGGAGGATAACAGATACGCAGTATTTT
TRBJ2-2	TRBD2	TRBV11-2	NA	CASSLGGGSGELFF	TGTGCCAGCAGCTTAGGAGGCGGGAGCGGGGAGCTGTTTTTT
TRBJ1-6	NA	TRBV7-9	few	CASSRREGISPLHF	TGTGCCAGCAGCCGCAGGGAAGGAATATCACCCCTCCACTTT
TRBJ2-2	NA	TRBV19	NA	CASSIGQGETGELFF	TGTGCCAGTAGTATAGGGCAGGGAGAAACCGGGGAGCTGTTTTTT
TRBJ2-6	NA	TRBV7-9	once	CASSHTGSGANVLTF	TGTGCCAGCAGCCATACAGGGTCCGGGGCCAACGTCCTGACTTTC
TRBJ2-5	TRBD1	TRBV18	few	CASSPPGQAGIETQYF	TGTGCCAGCTCACCACCCGGACAGGCAGGAATAGAGACCCAGTACTTC
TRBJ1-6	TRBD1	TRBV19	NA	CASRITGVNSPLHF	TGTGCGTCGCGGATCACAGGGGTAAATTCACCCCTCCACTTT
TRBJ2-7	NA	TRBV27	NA	CASSPRRGHMEQYF	TGTGCCAGCAGCCCCCGAAGAGGGCATATGGAGCAGTACTTC
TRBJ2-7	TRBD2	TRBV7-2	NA	CASSLRGGRNTHYEQYF	TGTGCCAGCAGCTTACGGGGGGGGCGGAATACACACTACGAGCAGTACTTC
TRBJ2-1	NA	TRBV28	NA	CASSLIVTSPSHNEQFF	TGTGCCAGCAGTTTGATCGTAACGAGCCCCTCCCACAATGAGCAGTTCTTC
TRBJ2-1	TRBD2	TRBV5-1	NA	CASSLGREEQFF	TGCGCCAGCAGCTTGGGGCGGGAGGAGCAGTTCTTC
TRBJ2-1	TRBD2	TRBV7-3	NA	CASSSRAGGLNEQFF	TGTGCCAGCAGCTCCCGAGCGGGAGGGTTGAATGAGCAGTTCTTC
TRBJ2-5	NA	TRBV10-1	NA	CASSEAGAGGTQYF	TGCGCCAGCAGTGAGGCAGGGGCTGGCGGGACCCAGTACTTC
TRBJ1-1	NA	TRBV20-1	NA	CSARGTEAFF	TGCAGTGCTAGGGGGACTGAAGCTTTCTTT
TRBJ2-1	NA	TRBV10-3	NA	CAISESLNEQFF	TGTGCCATCAGTGAGAGCCTCAATGAGCAGTTCTTC
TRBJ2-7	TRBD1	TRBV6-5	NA	CASSYRGTGDQNEQYF	TGTGCCAGCAGTTACCGAGGGACAGGGGACCAGAACGAGCAGTACTTC
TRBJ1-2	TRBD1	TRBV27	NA	CASSSDRANYGYTF	TGTGCCAGCAGTTCGGACAGGGCAAACTATGGCTACACCTTC
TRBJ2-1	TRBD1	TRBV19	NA	CASSTTGGYNEQFF	TGTGCCAGTAGTACTACAGGGGGCTACAATGAGCAGTTCTTC
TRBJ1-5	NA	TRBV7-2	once	CASSPVGSLQPQHF	TGTGCCAGCAGCCCAGTGGGCAGCTTACAGCCCCAGCATTTT
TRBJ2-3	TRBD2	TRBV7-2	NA	CASSLVPRSSGRAGDTQYF	TGTGCCAGCAGCTTAGTCCCCCGTTCCAGCGGGAGGGCCGGAGATACGCAGTATTTT